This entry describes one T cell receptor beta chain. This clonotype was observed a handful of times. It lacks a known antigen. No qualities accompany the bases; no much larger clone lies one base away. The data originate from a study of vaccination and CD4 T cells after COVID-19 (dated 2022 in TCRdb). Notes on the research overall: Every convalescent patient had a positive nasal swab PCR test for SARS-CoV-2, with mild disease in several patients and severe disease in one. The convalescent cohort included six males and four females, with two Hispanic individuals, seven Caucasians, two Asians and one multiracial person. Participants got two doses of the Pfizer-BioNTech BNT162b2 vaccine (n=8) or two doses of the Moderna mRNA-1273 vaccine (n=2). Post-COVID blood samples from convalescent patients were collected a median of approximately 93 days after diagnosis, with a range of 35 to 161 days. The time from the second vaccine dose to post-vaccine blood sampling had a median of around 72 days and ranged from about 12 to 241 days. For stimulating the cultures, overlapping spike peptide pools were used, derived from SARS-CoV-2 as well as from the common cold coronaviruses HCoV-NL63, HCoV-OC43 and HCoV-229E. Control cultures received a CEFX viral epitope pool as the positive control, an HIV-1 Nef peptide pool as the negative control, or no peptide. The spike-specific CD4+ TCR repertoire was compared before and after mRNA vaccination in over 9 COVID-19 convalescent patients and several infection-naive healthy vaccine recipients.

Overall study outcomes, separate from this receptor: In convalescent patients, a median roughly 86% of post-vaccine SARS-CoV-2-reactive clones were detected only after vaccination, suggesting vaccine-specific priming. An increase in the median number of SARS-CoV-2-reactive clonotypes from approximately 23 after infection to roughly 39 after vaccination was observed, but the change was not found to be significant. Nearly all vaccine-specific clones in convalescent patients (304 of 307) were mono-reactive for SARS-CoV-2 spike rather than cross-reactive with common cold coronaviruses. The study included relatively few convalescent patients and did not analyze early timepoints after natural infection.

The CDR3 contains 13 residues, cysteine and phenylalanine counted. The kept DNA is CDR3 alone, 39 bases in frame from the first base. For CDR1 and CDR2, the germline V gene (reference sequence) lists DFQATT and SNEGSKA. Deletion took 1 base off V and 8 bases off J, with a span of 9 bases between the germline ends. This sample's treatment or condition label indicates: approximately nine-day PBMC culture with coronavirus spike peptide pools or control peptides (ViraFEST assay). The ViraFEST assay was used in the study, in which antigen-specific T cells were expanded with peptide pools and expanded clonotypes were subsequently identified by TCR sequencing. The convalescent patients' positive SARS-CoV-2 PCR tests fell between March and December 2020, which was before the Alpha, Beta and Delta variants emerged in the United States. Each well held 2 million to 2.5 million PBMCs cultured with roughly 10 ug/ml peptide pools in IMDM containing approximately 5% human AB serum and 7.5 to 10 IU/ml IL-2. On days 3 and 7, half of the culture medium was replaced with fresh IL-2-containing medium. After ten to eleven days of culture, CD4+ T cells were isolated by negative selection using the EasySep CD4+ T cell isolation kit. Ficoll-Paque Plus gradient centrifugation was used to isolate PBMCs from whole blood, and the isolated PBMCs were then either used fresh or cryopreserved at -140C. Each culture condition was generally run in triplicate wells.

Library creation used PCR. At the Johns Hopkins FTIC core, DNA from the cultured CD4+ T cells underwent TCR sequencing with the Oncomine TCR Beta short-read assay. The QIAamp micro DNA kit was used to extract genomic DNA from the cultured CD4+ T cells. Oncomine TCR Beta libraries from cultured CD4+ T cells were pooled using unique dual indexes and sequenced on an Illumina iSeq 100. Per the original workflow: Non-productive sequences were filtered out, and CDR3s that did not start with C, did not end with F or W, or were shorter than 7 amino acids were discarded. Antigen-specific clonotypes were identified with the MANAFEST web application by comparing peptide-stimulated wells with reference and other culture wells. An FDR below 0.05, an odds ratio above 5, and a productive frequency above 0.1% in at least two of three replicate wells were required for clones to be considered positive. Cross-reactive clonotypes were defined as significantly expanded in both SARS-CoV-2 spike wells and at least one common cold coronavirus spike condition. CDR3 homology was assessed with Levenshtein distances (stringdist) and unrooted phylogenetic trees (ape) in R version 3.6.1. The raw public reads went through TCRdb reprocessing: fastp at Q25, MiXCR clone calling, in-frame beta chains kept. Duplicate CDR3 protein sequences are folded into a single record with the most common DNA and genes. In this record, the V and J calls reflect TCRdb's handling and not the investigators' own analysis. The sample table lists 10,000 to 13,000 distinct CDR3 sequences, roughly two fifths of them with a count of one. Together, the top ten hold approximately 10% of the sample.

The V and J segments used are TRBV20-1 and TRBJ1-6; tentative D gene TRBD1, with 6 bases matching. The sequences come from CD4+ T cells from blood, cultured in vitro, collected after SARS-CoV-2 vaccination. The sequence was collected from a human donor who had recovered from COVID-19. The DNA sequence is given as TGCAGTGCTAGAGTGGGGGCTTATTCACCCCTCCACTTT. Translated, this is CSARVGAYSPLHF.